This T cell receptor (beta chain) was documented in a study of blood T cell repertoires in COVID-19. The overall study: Donors in the United States, Italy and Spain gave samples during acute or convalescent COVID-19. T cells, B-cell-depleted T cells, or PBMCs supplied cDNA or gDNA.

In the authors' methods: How many nucleated cells were present was estimated from reference gene primer amplification. Some clones are missing from TCRdb's copy, which holds only in-frame ones; the method was immunoSEQ multiplex PCR. Clone size and the V and J calls come from that table; the DNA yielded D and trimming. The sample has around 20,000 clones; roughly 92% are singletons. Trimming cost V 6 bases and J 2 bases, with 13 bases left between them. CDR1 is SQVTM, CDR2 ANQGSEA, per germline. The length of the CDR3 is 13 residues. Sequenced sample: peripheral blood. The chain uses TRBV29-1 and TRBJ1-1; D may be TRBD1 (6 bases). This clonotype was obtained from a human donor in a cohort sampled during active COVID-19. The CDR3: CSVAGGANTEAFF. The CDR3 coding sequence is TGCAGCGTCGCGGGGGGGGCCAACACTGAAGCTTTCTTT.